This TCR beta chain emerged from a study of T cell responses to AZD1222 COVID-19 vaccine. Study-level findings and limits: Spike-specific TCR breadth rose after two AZD1222 doses, and depth rose as well. Reportedly, nearly half of unique spike TCRs recognized epitopes outside B.1.351/B.1.1.7 mutations.

As concerns this clone: Its target is unknown.

Generated by immunoSEQ multiplex PCR, the TCRdb table keeps only in-frame clones and is missing some. Here the sample spans 20,000 to 30,000 clones, roughly 86% being singletons. Pooled in the analysis were second doses at about 4 or about 12 weeks. Per the germline V gene, CDR1 is SNHLY and CDR2 is FYNNEI. There are 17 residues in the CDR3. Trimming at V came to 6 bases and at J to 1 base, leaving 10 bases not matched to a gene. This receptor was taken from an adult who received the AZD1222 COVID-19 vaccine. Sample: peripheral blood, taken 28 days after the second AZD1222 dose. This sequence joins TRBV2 and TRBJ1-5, with TRBD1 matching over 9 bases. DNA for the CDR3: TGTGCCAGCAGCGCCGGGACAGGGTTTGTGAGCAATCAGCCCCAGCATTTT. Translated, it gives CASSAGTGFVSNQPQHF.